This TCR beta chain was recorded in a study of T cells in Graves' hyperthyroidism and ophthalmopathy. The study, taken as a whole, reports: Expanded thyroid clonotypes (above 0.001) were mostly also found in blood. Stable hyperthyroidism was told apart from ophthalmopathy by a model built on 13 V-J features.

Graves' hyperthyroidism is called stable when ophthalmopathy does not progress within 18 months. The V gene end was trimmed by 4 bases and the J gene end by 3 bases; junction bases not matched to a gene: 8. The V gene's germline CDR1 is GTSNPN and CDR2 SVGIG (reference sequence). This CDR3 region has 14 residues. This clonotype was recorded at least ten times. Its specificity is not known. Amplified TCR beta CDR3 regions derived from RNA transcripts. An initial round of RT-PCR targeting the TCR CDR3 relied on the HTBI primer set. One entry per CDR3 protein results from TCRdb running MiXCR on the multiplex PCR reads. The table lists roughly 380,000 distinct CDR3 sequences, around 14% of them singletons, with about 10% in the top ten.

The V gene is TRBV30, the J gene TRBJ1-2; 7 nucleotides match TRBD1. This clonotype was obtained from a woman in her fifties or sixties with Graves' hyperthyroidism. The sample comprised blood. The DNA of the CDR3 is TGTGCCTGGACCCGCATCGGGACAGACTATGGCTACACCTTC. It specifies CAWTRIGTDYGYTF. Combining the CDR3 with reference TRBV30 and TRBJ1-2 gives the whole variable domain SQTIHQWPATLVQPVGSPLSLECTVEGTSNPNLYWYRQAAGRGLQLLFYSVGIGQISSEVPQNLSASRPQDRQFILSSKKLLLSDSGFYLCAWTRIGTDYGYTFGSGTRLTVV.